This T cell receptor beta chain was recovered during a study of tumor and adjacent non-tumor tissue in lung cancer. Overall study context: Samples averaged roughly 4 million productive TCRbeta reads each. The study, taken as a whole, reports: Higher tumor TCR diversity was associated with shorter survival. Significantly higher TCR diversity was found in tumor than normal lung.

TCRbeta libraries were built with three rounds of nested PCR, modified from ARM-PCR. TCRdb passed the multiplex PCR reads through MiXCR, listing each CDR3 protein once. The sample lists approximately 100,000 distinct CDR3 sequences, 75% occurring once. The CDR3 contains 18 residues. The germline CDR1 and CDR2 sequences are DFQATT and SNEGSKA (reference sequence). The template was RNA from unsorted bulk tissue. Concerning this clonotype itself: Its antigen is unknown. The junction departs from germline at one end; a sequencing error may be responsible.

The sequence was obtained from a woman in her fifties or sixties with non-small cell lung cancer. The rearrangement links TRBV20-1 to TRBJ2-6; 7 nucleotides match TRBD2. The sample comprised lung tumor tissue. CDR3 sequence reads: CSARVVGGSASGTNVQTF. As DNA, the CDR3 is TGCAGCGCTAGAGTAGTCGGGGGGAGTGCCTCTGGGACCAACGTCCAGACTTTC.